Each of the 26 T cell receptor beta chains below was sequenced from the same sample in a study of control samples from healthy donors and cancer patients. TCRdb's copy holds only in-frame clones and misses some; the assay was immunoSEQ multiplex PCR. Listed are about 190,000 clones; approximately 2.2% falls within the top ten. What was sequenced was blood. The receptors come from a woman aged 25 to 45 in good health.

The CDR3 protein is CASSSRYLNTEAFF. DNA for the CDR3: TGTGCCAGCAGCTCCCGGTACCTGAACACTGAAGCTTTCTTT. J is TRBJ1-1 and V is TRBV6-6; no firm D call. The germline CDR1 and CDR2 sequences are MNHNY and SVGAGI (reference sequence). V lost 6 bases and J 0 bases, leaving 11 bases between the germline ends. CDR3 length equals 14 residues.

The gene calls are TRBV28 and TRBJ1-5; a possible D gene is TRBD1 (5 bases). This CDR3 has 15 amino acids. The germline V gene encodes CDR1 MDHEN and CDR2 SYDVKM. Trimming shortened V by 11 bases and J by 2 bases, and 19 bases separated the two germline ends. The DNA for the CDR3 is TGTGCCGGGTTAGACAGCGGTTCGGGCAATCAGCCCCAGCATTTT. It codes for CAGLDSGSGNQPQHF.

The rearrangement joins TRBV4-3 to TRBJ2-3, with 8 bases matching TRBD2. V trimming: 4 bases; J trimming: 8 bases; junction bases outside the gene matches: 14. The germline V gene encodes CDR1 LGHNA and CDR2 YSLEER. This CDR3 has 16 residues. CDR3 region: CASSPNPGLGYSTQYF. CDR3 nucleotide sequence: TGCGCCAGCAGCCCAAACCCGGGACTAGGGTATTCTACGCAGTATTTT.

The V and J genes are TRBV19 and TRBJ1-2, with D perhaps TRBD1 (6 bases). The CDR3 length is 15 residues. Trimming stripped 11 bases from V and 1 base from J, with 20 bases between. Germline loops: CDR1 LNHDA, CDR2 SQIVND (reference sequence). CDR3 residues: CASTRGLKGNYGYTF. CDR3 nucleotides: TGTGCCTCGACTCGGGGGCTAAAGGGTAACTATGGCTACACCTTC.

The J gene is TRBJ1-4, the V gene TRBV5-1; weak D call: TRBD1 (5 bases). The germline CDR1 and CDR2 sequences are SGHRS and YFSETQ. V dropped 0 bases and J dropped 8 bases, with 17 bases sitting between them. The CDR3 sequence is 16 residues long. This chain's CDR3 is CASSLGGIGGREKLFF. The CDR3 coding sequence is TGCGCCAGCAGCTTGGGCGGTATCGGGGGACGCGAAAAACTGTTTTTT.

The V call is TRBV10-3, the J call TRBJ1-2; TRBD1 might be the D (6 bases). Trimming stripped 10 bases from V and 6 bases from J, with 18 bases between. This CDR3 comprises 13 residues. Germline-derived CDR1 and CDR2 are ENHRY and SYGVKD. CDR3 sequence reads: CATRDMRNHGYTF. The CDR3 nucleotides are TGTGCCACCCGGGACATGAGGAACCATGGCTACACCTTC.

The chain uses TRBV10-2 and TRBJ1-2, with a possible D match to TRBD1 (5 bases). CDR1 is WSHSY and CDR2 is SAAADI in the germline V gene. This CDR3 spans 11 amino acids. V was shortened by 8 bases and J by 4 bases, with 8 bases between the two germline ends. CDR3 amino acids: CASGQGYGYTF. CDR3 bases: TGCGCCAGCGGGCAGGGCTATGGCTACACCTTC.

The rearrangement joins TRBV27 to TRBJ2-2; TRBD1 matches at 7 bases. CDR1 MNHEY and CDR2 SMNVEV come from the germline V gene (reference sequence). With V trimmed by 5 bases and J by 7 bases, 1 base remained unmatched. The length of the CDR3 is 12 residues. The CDR3 coding sequence is TGTGCCAGCAGTCCAGGGGGCGGGGAGCTGTTTTTT. Translating it yields CASSPGGGELFF.

CDR3 region: CASSKRGYYGYTF. CDR3 coding DNA: TGTGCCAGCAGCAAAAGGGGGTACTATGGCTACACCTTC. The V call is TRBV21-1, the J call TRBJ1-2; the listed D gene, TRBD1, was not tested against the DNA. TRBV21-1 is marked as a pseudogene. This CDR3 spans 13 amino acids.

The V gene is TRBV12-3 or TRBV12-4, the J gene TRBJ1-3, with D uncertain. The CDR3 is made up of 13 amino acids. Between the trimmed V and J ends, which lost 4 bases and 0 bases, there was a span of 4 bases. This CDR3 is CASSWYSGNTIYF. CDR3 DNA: TGTGCCAGCAGTTGGTACTCTGGAAACACCATATATTTT.

This chain uses TRBV19 with TRBJ2-3, with 7 bases lining up with TRBD2. In germline, CDR1 is LNHDA, CDR2 SQIVND (reference sequence). J lost 4 bases, V lost 1 base, and 2 bases had no gene match. The CDR3 has 14 amino acids. This chain's CDR3 is CASSIVGGADTQYF. The CDR3 nucleotides are TGTGCCAGTAGTATAGTGGGGGGGGCAGATACGCAGTATTTT.

The chain uses TRBV5-1 and TRBJ1-1, with TRBD1 identical over 7 bases. Trimming at V came to 2 bases and at J to 1 base, leaving 2 bases not matched to a gene. Germline CDR1 and CDR2: SGHRS and YFSETQ. The CDR3 is 14 residues long. This CDR3 is CASSFTGENTEAFF. CDR3 nucleotide sequence: TGCGCCAGCAGCTTCACAGGGGAGAACACTGAAGCTTTCTTT.

The V call is TRBV3-1 (or the pseudogene TRBV3-2), the J call TRBJ2-5; D is unresolved. V shed 4 bases and J shed 4 bases, with 4 bases lying between them. The CDR3 spans 11 residues. Germline lookup yields CDR1 LGHDT and CDR2 YNNKEL (reference sequence). CDR3 residues: CASSRIETQYF. The CDR3, as DNA: TGTGCCAGCAGCCGCATAGAGACCCAGTACTTC.

The chain couples TRBV4-1 to TRBJ2-1, with 7 bases lining up with TRBD2. J gave up 3 bases and V 1 base, and 9 bases lay outside the gene matches. This CDR3 is built from 17 residues. CDR1 and CDR2 from the germline V gene are MGHRA and YSYEKL. The CDR3 DNA sequence: TGCGCCAGCAGCCAAGGAACCCTAGCGGATGTCTACAATGAGCAGTTCTTC. It encodes CASSQGTLADVYNEQFF.

The V call is TRBV5-1, the J call TRBJ1-4; D uncertain. Germline V gene data show CDR1 as SGHRS and CDR2 as YFSETQ. The CDR3 is 13 residues long. Trimming cost V 3 bases and J 10 bases, with 13 bases left between them. In nucleotides, the CDR3 is TGCGCCAGCAGCTCCCGGAGCGAGGGAAAACTGTTTTTT. Its protein product is CASSSRSEGKLFF.

The genes are TRBV9 and TRBJ1-2, with D tentatively TRBD1 (6 bases). This CDR3 is built from 15 residues. V was shortened by 0 bases and J by 4 bases, with 13 bases between the two germline ends. Per the germline V gene, CDR1 is SGDLS and CDR2 is YYNGEE. The CDR3 loop is CASSVGGGSSYGYTF. CDR3 DNA: TGTGCCAGCAGCGTAGGTGGGGGCAGCTCCTATGGCTACACCTTC. The full variable domain, its missing parts supplied by reference TRBV9 and TRBJ1-2, is DSGVTQTPKHLITATGQRVTLRCSPRSGDLSVYWYQQSLDQGLQFLIQYYNGEERAKGNILERFSAQQFPDLHSELNLSSLELGDSALYFCASSVGGGSSYGYTFGSGTRLTVV.

The CDR3 bases are TGTGCCAGCAGCCTCAGGAGCGATCAGCCCCAGCATTTT. This sequence encodes CASSLRSDQPQHF. The gene calls are TRBV3-1 (or the pseudogene TRBV3-2) and TRBJ1-5, with D unclear. This CDR3 spans 13 amino acids. The germline V gene has CDR1 LGHDT and CDR2 YNNKEL (reference sequence). Trimming pared 4 bases from V and 5 bases from J, leaving 9 bases between.

The chain has TRBV30 and TRBJ1-2; D is unresolved. From germline, CDR1 is GTSNPN and CDR2 SVGIG (reference sequence). The CDR3 covers 15 residues. Trimming removed 2 bases at V and 4 bases at J, with 17 bases between. For the CDR3, the DNA is TGTGCCTGGAGTTCCCCTCAGGCAGGTACCTATGGCTACACCTTC. It specifies CAWSSPQAGTYGYTF.

V usage is TRBV6-1 and J usage is TRBJ1-1, with 9 nucleotides matching TRBD1. This CDR3 has 16 amino acids. Trimming removed 2 bases from V and 8 bases from J; junction bases left unmatched: 12. From germline, CDR1 is MNHNS and CDR2 SASEGT. CDR3 protein: CASSEIRTGANAEAFF. The CDR3, as DNA: TGTGCCAGCAGTGAAATCCGGACAGGGGCTAACGCGGAAGCTTTCTTT.

As concerns this clone: Other DNA sequences in the sample encode the same CDR3. V usage is TRBV29-1 and J usage is TRBJ1-1; D is undetermined. The CDR3 totals 11 residues. The V gene lost 6 bases and the J gene lost 4 bases, with 9 bases spanning the gap. Germline V CDR1 and CDR2: SQVTM, ANQGSEA. The CDR3, as DNA: TGCAGCGTCCGCCAAGGCACTGAAGCTTTCTTT. This sequence encodes CSVRQGTEAFF.

The chain employs TRBV6-5 and TRBJ1-2; 11 bases match TRBD1. CDR1 MNHEY and CDR2 SVGAGI come from the germline V gene. The CDR3 has 15 amino acids. Trimming took 4 bases from V and 8 from J; bases not matched to a gene: 9. The CDR3 is CASSSPRDRGGGYTF. As DNA, the CDR3 is TGTGCCAGCAGTTCCCCCCGGGACAGGGGGGGAGGCTACACCTTC.

The chain employs TRBV10-2 and TRBJ2-4, with 8 bases identical to TRBD2. V gave up 3 bases and J gave up 4 bases; unmatched junction bases: 5. The CDR3 consists of 15 residues. Germline CDR1 is WSHSY and CDR2 is SAAADI. Here the CDR3 reads CASSDISGAKNIQYF. In DNA form, the CDR3 reads TGCGCCAGCAGTGATATTAGCGGGGCTAAAAACATTCAGTACTTC.

The CDR3 DNA sequence: TGTGCCAGCGCAGAAACGGGAAATGAAAAACTGTTTTTT. Residues: CASAETGNEKLFF. This chain joins TRBV27 and TRBJ1-4; D not certain. This CDR3 is 13 amino acids long. V was pared by 8 bases and J by 5 bases, with 12 bases between. Germline V CDR1 and CDR2: MNHEY, SMNVEV (reference sequence).

This chain links TRBV21-1 with TRBJ1-3; the table's D call TRBD1 went unverified against the DNA. TRBV21-1 constitutes a pseudogene. The CDR3 has 17 amino acids. The CDR3 DNA is TGTGCCAGCAGGGGGAATGGACATACCATCTCTGGAAACACCATATATTTT. Translated: CASRGNGHTISGNTIYF.

CDR3 sequence reads: CASSPPHTF. The CDR3 DNA is TGTGCCAGCAGCCCGCCACACACCTTC. The chain carries TRBV5-4 and TRBJ1-2; no clear D. Trimming cost V 4 bases and J 12 bases, with 7 bases left between them. This CDR3 comprises 9 residues. The germline V gene has CDR1 SGHNT and CDR2 YYREEE (reference sequence).

The gene calls are TRBV6-1 and TRBJ2-7, with D hard to call. The CDR3 sequence is 15 residues long. Trimming removed 2 bases at V and 2 bases at J, with 13 bases between. Germline V lookup: CDR1 MNHNS, CDR2 SASEGT. CDR3 residues: CASSEKASSTYEQYF. The CDR3 DNA sequence: TGTGCCAGCAGTGAAAAGGCCAGCTCTACCTACGAGCAGTACTTC.